A selection of T cell receptor beta chains follows, all from one sample in a study of cytomegalovirus exposure and HLA in healthy donors. Generated by immunoSEQ multiplex PCR, the TCRdb table keeps only in-frame clones and is missing some. Of under 150,000 clones listed, around 10% were seen once; the top ten hold 2.5% to 3.5%. The sequencing input was PBMCs. These receptors were obtained from a man aged 25 to 40 in good health and CMV-seronegative. Both conserved end residues are part of each CDR3. A D gene is named only where the DNA matches it firmly. Part of the rows lack a size; the others show once, few, many or a class for expanded clones.

D	V	J	size	length	DNA	CDR3
TRBD1	TRBV7-9	TRBJ2-7	few	16	TGTGCCAGCAGCTTCGGGGACAGGGGAAGCTCCTACGAGCAGTACTTC	CASSFGDRGSSYEQYF
TRBD2	TRBV19	TRBJ2-1	NA	14	TGTGCCAGTAGTATGGGCGGGGGGCCCAATGAGCAGTTCTTC	CASSMGGGPNEQFF
NA	TRBV4-3	TRBJ1-1	NA	13	TGCGCCAGCAGCCGGCGACAGGCCGATGAAGCTTTCTTT	CASSRRQADEAFF
TRBD1	TRBV18	TRBJ1-1	NA	16	TGTGCCAGCTCACCAACGAGGGGGCTGGAGAACACTGAAGCTTTCTTT	CASSPTRGLENTEAFF
TRBD1	TRBV7-2	TRBJ2-3	NA	15	TGTGCCAGCAGCAGCAGGCCGACAGGGTCGGATACGCAGTATTTT	CASSSRPTGSDTQYF
TRBD1	TRBV30	TRBJ1-5	NA	15	TGTGCCTGGAGTGTCTTCGGGACAGTGAATCAGCCCCAGCATTTT	CAWSVFGTVNQPQHF
NA	TRBV18	TRBJ1-3	few	15	TGTGCCAGCTCACCACTGGGGGCCTCTGGAAACACCATATATTTT	CASSPLGASGNTIYF
NA	TRBV28	TRBJ2-7	NA	13	TGTGCCAGCAGTTTAACTGTTTCCTACGAGCAGTACTTC	CASSLTVSYEQYF
NA	TRBV13	TRBJ2-7	NA	16	TGTGCCAGCAGCTTAGGAGTGGCGGGACCCCTATACGAGCAGTACTTC	CASSLGVAGPLYEQYF
TRBD2	TRBV29-1	TRBJ2-1	NA	16	TGCAGCGTTGCGGGACTAGCGGGGGGCACTTTCAATGAGCAGTTCTTC	CSVAGLAGGTFNEQFF
TRBD2	TRBV30	TRBJ2-2	NA	17	TGTGCCTGGAGTGAGGGGAAGACTAGCGGGATGGTCGGGGAGCTGTTTTTT	CAWSEGKTSGMVGELFF
NA	TRBV5-8	TRBJ1-1	few	14	TGTGCCAGCAGCTTGGCGGGGTTCGGCACTGAAGCTTTCTTT	CASSLAGFGTEAFF
NA	TRBV2	TRBJ1-4	few	14	TGTGCCAGCAGTCGGGTAGCGGGGAATGAAAAACTGTTTTTT	CASSRVAGNEKLFF
NA	TRBV10-2	TRBJ2-3	NA	12	TGCGCCAGCAAGCAGGGCACAGATACGCAGTATTTT	CASKQGTDTQYF
TRBD1	TRBV29-1	TRBJ2-1	many	16	TGCAGCGTTGAAGGGGACAGGGGAAGCTCCTACAATGAGCAGTTCTTC	CSVEGDRGSSYNEQFF
TRBD1	TRBV28	TRBJ1-1	few	16	TGTGCCAGCAGTTTATCCCCCGGACAGGCGCGGACTGAAGCTTTCTTT	CASSLSPGQARTEAFF
NA	TRBV5-6	TRBJ2-1	few	14	TGTGCCAGCAGCCCAGGCGCGGGGTACAATGAGCAGTTCTTC	CASSPGAGYNEQFF
NA	TRBV18	TRBJ2-7	NA	15	TGTGCCAGCTCACGGTGGACAGATGAGGGCTACGAGCAGTACTTC	CASSRWTDEGYEQYF
NA	TRBV12-5	TRBJ1-3	NA	16	TGTGCTAGTGGTACCTTCGTAGGGGATTCGGGAAACACCATATATTTT	CASGTFVGDSGNTIYF
NA	TRBV5-1	TRBJ1-2	few	15	TGCGCCAGCAGCTTGGTCCCGTTAGCTAACTATGGCTACACCTTC	CASSLVPLANYGYTF
NA	TRBV9	TRBJ2-7	NA	14	TGTGCCAGCAGCCCCCCCAGTCCGTCCTACGAGCAGTACTTC	CASSPPSPSYEQYF
TRBD1	TRBV27	TRBJ2-1	few	12	TGTGCCACCGGGACAGGGATCAATGAGCAGTTCTTC	CATGTGINEQFF
NA	TRBV10-3	TRBJ1-5	few	13	TGTGCCATCGCCCGGGAAAGCAATCAGCCCCAGCATTTT	CAIARESNQPQHF
TRBD1	TRBV28	TRBJ1-1	NA	15	TGTGCCAGCAGTTTGGGACAGGGGTGGGGCACTGAAGCTTTCTTT	CASSLGQGWGTEAFF
NA	TRBV12-5	TRBJ2-1	NA	14	TGTGCTAGTAGAGGACAGAACTCCTACAATGAGCAGTTCTTC	CASRGQNSYNEQFF
TRBD2	TRBV19	TRBJ2-5	NA	15	TGTGCCAGTAGTGCAACCCGGGGGGTAAGGGAGACCCAGTACTTC	CASSATRGVRETQYF
NA	TRBV6-5	TRBJ2-1	few	14	TGTGCCAGCAGTTACTCGGCCACCTACAATGAGCAGTTCTTC	CASSYSATYNEQFF
NA	TRBV5-1	TRBJ2-7	NA	15	TGCGCCAGCAGCCCGACCTGGGCCGAGAACTACGAGCAGTACTTC	CASSPTWAENYEQYF
TRBD1	TRBV10-3	TRBJ2-6	few	19	TGTGCCATCAGTGGATATGTGGGACAGGAGAGCTCTGGGGCCAACGTCCTGACTTTC	CAISGYVGQESSGANVLTF
NA	TRBV28	TRBJ2-7	NA	16	TGTGCCAGCAGTCCATTAGACGCTCCCGGGATACGCGAGCAGTACTTC	CASSPLDAPGIREQYF
TRBD2	TRBV4-3	TRBJ2-3	NA	14	TGCGCCAGCAGCCACAGCGGGGAGGGAGATACGCAGTATTTT	CASSHSGEGDTQYF
TRBD2	TRBV10-3	TRBJ2-3	NA	15	TGTGCCATCAAGGGTAGCGGGGGGAGCACAGATACGCAGTATTTT	CAIKGSGGSTDTQYF
TRBD1	TRBV27	TRBJ1-2	NA	13	TGTGCCAGCAGTTACAGGGGTGGCTATGGCTACACCTTC	CASSYRGGYGYTF
NA	TRBV7-9	TRBJ1-2	NA	15	TGTGCCAGCAGCTTAGCAGGGGGTGGAAGGGGCGGCTACACCTTC	CASSLAGGGRGGYTF
NA	TRBV5-1	TRBJ1-2	NA	14	TGCGCCAGCAGCTTTAAGGGAGAGGGTAAAGGCTACACCTTC	CASSFKGEGKGYTF
TRBD1	TRBV5-4	TRBJ2-1	NA	15	TGTGCCAGCAGCAAGGACAGGGGCTCCTACAATGAGCAGTTCTTC	CASSKDRGSYNEQFF
NA	TRBV10-3	TRBJ2-7	few	15	TGTGCCATCAGTGAGATGACAGAATCGCCCTACGAGCAGTACTTC	CAISEMTESPYEQYF
NA	TRBV5-4	TRBJ2-5	NA	17	TGTGCCAGCAGCTTCCTTGGGACATCGACGTTACAAGAGACCCAGTACTTC	CASSFLGTSTLQETQYF
TRBD1	TRBV5-4	TRBJ2-7	few	16	TGTGCCAGCAGCTTGGATGGAACAGGGGCCCTTAGAGAGCAGTACTTC	CASSLDGTGALREQYF
NA	TRBV28	TRBJ2-7	NA	15	TGTGCCAGCAGTTTCCCACCCGGCGGTACCTACGAGCAGTACTTC	CASSFPPGGTYEQYF
TRBD1	TRBV9	TRBJ1-5	NA	14	TGTGCCAGCAGCGGAGGACAGGGAAGTCAGCCCCAGCATTTT	CASSGGQGSQPQHF
TRBD2	TRBV5-1	TRBJ2-7	many	18	TGCGCCAGCAGCGGGACTGCCTGGACTAGCGGGAAAGGTTACGAGCAGTACTTC	CASSGTAWTSGKGYEQYF
TRBD1	TRBV7-9	TRBJ1-1	few	16	TGTGCCAGCAGCTTAGGGTCAGGGGGCGGTAGGACCGAAGCTTTCTTT	CASSLGSGGGRTEAFF
NA	TRBV15	TRBJ2-7	NA	14	TGTGCCACCAGCAGAGATCCCAGGGGAGCCGAGCAGTACTTC	CATSRDPRGAEQYF
NA	TRBV7-2	TRBJ1-6	few	16	TGTGCCAGCAGCCCCGTTTCTAGGCAGTTGAATTCACCCCTCCACTTT	CASSPVSRQLNSPLHF
TRBD2	TRBV9	TRBJ2-3	NA	18	TGTGCCAGCAGCGGGGGACTAGCGATCCGGGGTAAGACAGATACGCAGTATTTT	CASSGGLAIRGKTDTQYF
TRBD1	TRBV18	TRBJ2-6	NA	17	TGTGCCAGCCCGACAGGGGCCAGTCTCTCTGGGGCCAACGTCCTGACTTTC	CASPTGASLSGANVLTF
NA	TRBV11-3	TRBJ2-5	many	14	TGTGCCAGCAGCTCAAACAGGGTAACAAAGACCCAGTACTTC	CASSSNRVTKTQYF
TRBD1	TRBV28	TRBJ2-7	few	16	TGTGCCAGCAGTTCTCGCATCGGGACAGGGTATAAGGTGCAGTACTTC	CASSSRIGTGYKVQYF
NA	TRBV5-1	TRBJ2-3	NA	15	TGCGCCAGCAGCCTACAGATTTTGGAGGCAGATACGCAGTATTTT	CASSLQILEADTQYF
NA	TRBV2	TRBJ1-6	NA	16	TGTGCCAGCAGTGAATGGTCCGGCAGGCTGAATTCACCCCTCCACTTT	CASSEWSGRLNSPLHF
TRBD1	TRBV19	TRBJ1-5	few	12	TGTGCCAGCGTAACAGGGGCTCAGCCCCAGCATTTT	CASVTGAQPQHF
TRBD2	TRBV10-3	TRBJ2-5	few	16	TGTGCCATCAGTGGTACTAGCGGGGAAAAACAAGAGACCCAGTACTTC	CAISGTSGEKQETQYF
TRBD1	TRBV7-9	TRBJ1-5	NA	16	TGTGCCAGCAGCTTAAAGGGCAGGGGGGGCAATCAGCCCCAGCATTTT	CASSLKGRGGNQPQHF
NA	TRBV5-1	TRBJ2-1	NA	13	TGCGCCAGCAGCTCTGTCTCCTACAATGAGCAGTTCTTC	CASSSVSYNEQFF
TRBD2	TRBV4-1	TRBJ2-1	few	16	TGCGCCAGCAGCCGACTAGCGGGAGGGCCGTACAATGAGCAGTTCTTC	CASSRLAGGPYNEQFF
TRBD2	TRBV28	TRBJ2-7	NA	13	TGTGCCAGCCATAGCGGGACTTCCTACGAGCAGTACTTC	CASHSGTSYEQYF
NA	TRBV4-1	TRBJ2-1	few	15	TGCGCCAGCAGCCATGGACGGGAGATACGAAATGAGCAGTTCTTC	CASSHGREIRNEQFF
TRBD1	TRBV2	TRBJ1-1	NA	13	TGTGCCAGAACCGGGACAGGTAACACTGAAGCTTTCTTT	CARTGTGNTEAFF
NA	TRBV2	TRBJ1-2	NA	14	TGTGCCAGCAGTGGAGGGTCGGAGGGCTATGGCTACACCTTC	CASSGGSEGYGYTF